These 18 T cell receptor beta chains were all obtained from the same sample, sequenced in a study of blood T cell repertoires in COVID-19. The protocol was immunoSEQ multiplex PCR, while the TCRdb copy is restricted to in-frame clones and leaves out a portion. The sample comprises fewer than 130,000 clones, 87% of which are singletons, and 4.8% rests with the top ten. The specimen sequenced was peripheral blood. The receptors here all came from a human donor in a cohort sampled during active COVID-19.

The CDR3 DNA sequence: TGTGCCAGCAAACTAGCGGGCGCAACCTACGAGCAGTACTTC. Translated: CASKLAGATYEQYF. V and J are TRBV7-2 and TRBJ2-7, with 9 nucleotides matching TRBD2. V lost 7 bases to trimming and J lost 2 bases; unmatched junction nucleotides: 6. CDR3 length: 14 residues. Germline V gene lookup returns CDR1 SGHTA and CDR2 FQGNSA.

The rearrangement uses TRBV6-6 and TRBJ1-1; 8 bases are a match to TRBD1. Germline loops: CDR1 MNHNY, CDR2 SVGAGI (reference sequence). This CDR3 is built from 14 residues. J gave up 0 bases and V 6 bases, and 3 bases lay outside the gene matches. For the CDR3, the DNA is TGTGCCAGCAGGTTACAGGGGGTGAACACTGAAGCTTTCTTT. Translating it yields CASRLQGVNTEAFF.

The V and J genes are TRBV5-4 and TRBJ1-1; D gene uncertain. This CDR3 has 14 amino acids. Germline V gives CDR1 SGHNT, CDR2 YYREEE (reference sequence). Trimming left V 0 bases short and J 0 bases short, with 6 bases between. The CDR3 here is CASSLGTLNTEAFF. The CDR3 DNA sequence: TGTGCCAGCAGCTTGGGGACTTTGAACACTGAAGCTTTCTTT.

The V gene is TRBV27, the J gene TRBJ2-7, with D perhaps TRBD2 (7 bases). Trimming stripped 6 bases from V and 0 bases from J, with 21 bases between. Looked up from germline, CDR1 is MNHEY and CDR2 is SMNVEV (reference sequence). This CDR3 region has 17 residues. The CDR3 nucleotides read TGTGCCAGCAGCCCTAGGGGGGGCGTTAGTGTCTCCTACGAGCAGTACTTC. Encoded protein: CASSPRGGVSVSYEQYF.

The chain links TRBV7-2 to TRBJ2-3; weak D call: TRBD2 (6 bases). Germline CDR1 SGHTA, CDR2 FQGNSA. With 2 bases removed from V and 0 bases from J, the gap between germline ends came to 15 bases. The CDR3 has 17 amino acids. CDR3 sequence (DNA): TGTGCCAGCAGCTTAAGTCCCGGGGGTCCTAGCACAGATACGCAGTATTTT. It encodes CASSLSPGGPSTDTQYF.

The J gene is TRBJ1-1, the V gene TRBV10-3; unclear D gene. V lost 0 bases and J lost 9, with 8 bases in between. This CDR3 comprises 12 residues. Germline CDR1 reads ENHRY; CDR2 reads SYGVKD. The CDR3 coding sequence is TGTGCCATCAGTGAGTCGGACGGGAAAGCTTTCTTT. Translating it yields CAISESDGKAFF.

V is TRBV4-2 and J is TRBJ2-7; D is possibly TRBD1 (6 bases). Germline V gives CDR1 LGHNA, CDR2 YNFKEQ. The V gene lost 4 bases and the J gene lost 4 bases, with 23 bases spanning the gap. There are 17 residues in the CDR3. CDR3 amino acids: CASSPLSQTGTHYEQYF. DNA of the CDR3: TGTGCCAGCAGCCCGCTCAGCCAGACAGGCACTCATTACGAGCAGTACTTC.

The J gene is TRBJ2-7, the V gene TRBV9; tentatively, D is TRBD2 (6 bases). The V gene's germline CDR1 is SGDLS and CDR2 YYNGEE. V shed 4 bases and J shed 6 bases, with 14 bases lying between them. The CDR3 is made up of 13 amino acids. In DNA, the CDR3 is TGTGCCAGCAGCCCCTCGACTAGTCGCGAGCAGTACTTC. Protein: CASSPSTSREQYF.

The V call is TRBV7-6, the J call TRBJ2-5; 9 nucleotides agree with TRBD1. This CDR3 comprises 18 residues. Germline assignment: CDR1 SGHVS and CDR2 FNYEAQ. Losses at the gene ends were 3 bases for V and 5 bases for J; bases not matched to a gene: 16. Here the CDR3 reads CASSFGVGTGSFEETQYF. CDR3 in DNA: TGTGCCAGCAGCTTTGGGGTGGGGACAGGGAGTTTCGAGGAGACCCAGTACTTC.

J is TRBJ2-5 and V is TRBV6-5; TRBD1 matches 11 bases. The CDR3 totals 15 residues. Germline loops: CDR1 MNHEY, CDR2 SVGAGI. V lost 6 bases to trimming and J lost 0 bases; unmatched junction nucleotides: 3. Here the CDR3 DNA reads TGTGCCAGCAGGGGGGACAGGGGGTACCAAGAGACCCAGTACTTC. Translating it yields CASRGDRGYQETQYF.

The chain combines TRBV27 with TRBJ1-6, with D perhaps matching TRBD1 (5 bases). Deletions cut 3 bases from V and 8 bases from J, with 17 bases between. This CDR3 contains 16 residues. Germline lookup yields CDR1 MNHEY and CDR2 SMNVEV (reference sequence). The CDR3 DNA sequence: TGTGCCAGCAGTTTGGGGGGGTGGGGGGTTGATTCACCCCTCCACTTT. Translation: CASSLGGWGVDSPLHF.

The gene calls are TRBV9 and TRBJ2-3, with 8 nucleotides matching TRBD1. J gave up 4 bases and V 4 bases, and 14 bases lay outside the gene matches. The CDR3 loop spans 17 amino acids. Germline V gives CDR1 SGDLS, CDR2 YYNGEE. CDR3 sequence reads: CASSHPIDRGGPDTQYF. The CDR3, as DNA: TGTGCCAGCAGCCATCCGATAGACAGGGGCGGACCAGATACGCAGTATTTT.

In regard to this clone: The sample carries other DNA sequences with the same CDR3. The V and J genes are TRBV5-1 and TRBJ2-7; perhaps TRBD2 as D (6 bases). CDR3 length: 15 residues. Trimming took 4 bases from V and 0 from J, leaving 14 bases between them. Germline assignment: CDR1 SGHRS and CDR2 YFSETQ. CDR3 nucleotide sequence: TGCGCCAGCAGCCCCCTGGCGGGAAGCTCCTACGAGCAGTACTTC. Translating it yields CASSPLAGSSYEQYF.

This chain joins TRBV5-4 and TRBJ1-4, with D hard to call. The germline gives CDR1 SGHNT, CDR2 YYREEE (reference sequence). The V gene lost 1 base and the J gene lost 6 bases, with 10 bases spanning the gap. The CDR3 is 14 amino acids. The CDR3 DNA follows: TGTGCCAGCAGCTTGCAGGTCGGGGATGAAAAACTGTTTTTT. This gives the protein CASSLQVGDEKLFF.

V usage is TRBV7-6 and J usage is TRBJ2-3, with TRBD2 identical over 7 bases. Germline trimming cut 6 bases from V and 8 bases from J; bases unmatched to any gene: 17. This CDR3 has 16 residues. Germline V CDR1 and CDR2: SGHVS, FNYEAQ. The CDR3 DNA reads as TGTGCCAGCAGTCCTACCGGGACTACGGTCCCCGTTACGCAGTATTTT. It yields the protein CASSPTGTTVPVTQYF.

The rearrangement links TRBV16 to TRBJ1-1; D might be TRBD1 (5 bases). Germline V gene lookup returns CDR1 KGHSY and CDR2 FQNENV. The CDR3 has 13 residues. V dropped 3 bases and J dropped 2 bases, with 7 bases sitting between them. The CDR3 is CASSQTANTEAFF. The DNA of the CDR3 is TGTGCCAGCAGCCAGACAGCAAACACTGAAGCTTTCTTT.

V usage is TRBV25-1 and J usage is TRBJ1-2; 8 bases are shared with TRBD1. Per the germline V gene, CDR1 is MGHDK and CDR2 is SYGVNS. The trim removed 4 bases at V and 2 bases at J, leaving 6 bases unmatched. This CDR3 is 15 amino acids long. The CDR3: CASSGSRTGNYGYTF. CDR3 coding DNA: TGTGCCAGCAGTGGATCCCGGACAGGGAACTATGGCTACACCTTC.

J is TRBJ1-1 and V is TRBV10-1; a possible D gene is TRBD1 (6 bases). The V gene lost 6 bases and the J gene lost 5 bases, with 16 bases spanning the gap. The germline gives CDR1 WNHNN, CDR2 SYGVQD (reference sequence). The CDR3 contains 14 residues. DNA for the CDR3: TGCGCCAGCAGCCAGGGGATTGCCTGGACTGAAGCTTTCTTT. This encodes CASSQGIAWTEAFF.